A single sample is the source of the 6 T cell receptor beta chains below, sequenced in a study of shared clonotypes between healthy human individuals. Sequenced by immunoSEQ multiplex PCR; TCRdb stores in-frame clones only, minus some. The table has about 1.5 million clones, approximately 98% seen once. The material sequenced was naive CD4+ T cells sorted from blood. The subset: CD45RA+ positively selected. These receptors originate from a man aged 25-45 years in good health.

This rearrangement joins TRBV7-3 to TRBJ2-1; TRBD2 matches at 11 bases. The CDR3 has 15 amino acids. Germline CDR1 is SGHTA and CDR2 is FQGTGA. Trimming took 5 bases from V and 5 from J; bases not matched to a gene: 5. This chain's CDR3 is CASSARLAGNNEQFF. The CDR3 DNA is TGTGCCAGCAGCGCCAGACTAGCGGGAAACAATGAGCAGTTCTTC.

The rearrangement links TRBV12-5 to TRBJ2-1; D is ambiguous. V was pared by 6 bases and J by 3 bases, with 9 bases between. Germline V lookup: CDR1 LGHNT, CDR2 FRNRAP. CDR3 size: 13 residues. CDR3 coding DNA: TGTGCTAGTGGGGGCCAGATCTACAATGAGCAGTTCTTC. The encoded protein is CASGGQIYNEQFF.

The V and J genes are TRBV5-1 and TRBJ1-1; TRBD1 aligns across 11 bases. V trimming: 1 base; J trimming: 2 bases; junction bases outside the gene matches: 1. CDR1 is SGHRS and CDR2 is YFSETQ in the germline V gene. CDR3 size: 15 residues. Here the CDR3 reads CASSLRTGGNTEAFF. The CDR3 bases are TGCGCCAGCAGCTTGAGGACAGGGGGCAACACTGAAGCTTTCTTT.

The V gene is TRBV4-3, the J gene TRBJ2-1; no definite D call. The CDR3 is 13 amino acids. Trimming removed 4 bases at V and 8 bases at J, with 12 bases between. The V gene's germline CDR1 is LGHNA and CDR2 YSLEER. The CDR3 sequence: CASSLRVSDEQFF. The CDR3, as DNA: TGCGCCAGCAGCCTTCGGGTCAGCGATGAGCAGTTCTTC.

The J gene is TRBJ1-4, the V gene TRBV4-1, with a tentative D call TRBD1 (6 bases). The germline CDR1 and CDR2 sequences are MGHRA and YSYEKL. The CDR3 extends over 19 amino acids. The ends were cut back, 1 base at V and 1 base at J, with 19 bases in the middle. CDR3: CASSQVWLGGLETNEKLFF. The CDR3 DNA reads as TGCGCCAGCAGCCAAGTTTGGTTAGGGGGGTTGGAAACTAATGAAAAACTGTTTTTT.

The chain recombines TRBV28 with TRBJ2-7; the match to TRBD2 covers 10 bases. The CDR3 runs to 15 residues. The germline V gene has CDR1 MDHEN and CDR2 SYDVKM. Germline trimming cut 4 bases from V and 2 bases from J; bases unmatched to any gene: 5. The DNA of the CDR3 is TGTGCCAGCAGTTCCGGGACTAGCGCTCCCTACGAGCAGTACTTC. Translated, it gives CASSSGTSAPYEQYF.